The clone carrying this T cell receptor (beta chain) was observed at least ten times. These data originate in a study of T-cell reconstitution after alpha-beta-depleted transplantation in children. Preparation of the TCRbeta library involved a method that used unique molecular identifiers. TCRdb re-called the PCR reads with MiXCR, one entry per CDR3 protein. The table has 230,000 or so distinct CDR3 sequences, about 8.8% seen once; the top ten hold about 5%. The CDR3 spans 16 residues. Trimming took 1 base from V and 2 from J, leaving 12 bases between them. The germline gives CDR1 SEHNR, CDR2 FQNEAQ (reference sequence).

The V gene is TRBV7-9, the J gene TRBJ1-5; no clear D gene. The receptor's source is a human donor who donated a stem cell graft to a child with SCID. The starting material was PBMCs from the stem cell graft donor, obtained from the stem cell graft. The CDR3 here is CASSLGAGWGNQPQHF. The CDR3 coding sequence is TGTGCCAGCAGCTTAGGAGCAGGATGGGGCAATCAGCCCCAGCATTTT. Full variable domain (rest looked up from reference TRBV7-9 and TRBJ1-5): DTGVSQNPRHKITKRGQNVTFRCDPISEHNRLYWYRQTLGQGPEFLTYFQNEAQLEKSRLLSDRFSAERPKGSFSTLEIQRTEQGDSAMYLCASSLGAGWGNQPQHFGDGTRLSIL.